This TCR beta chain derives from a study of naive and memory T cell subsets. General study points: Possibly reflecting memory cells re-expressing CD45RA, a few larger clonotypes occurred in naive repertoires, especially CD8. Clonotypes are single alpha or beta chains, not paired receptors.

Germline loops: CDR1 LGHDT, CDR2 YNNKEL (reference sequence). Trimming removed 2 bases at V and 4 bases at J, with 20 bases between. The CDR3 runs to 17 residues. This clonotype has just a few counts. What it binds is unknown. Two oligonucleotides, mixed equimolar, formed the beta constant-region primer covering TRBC1 and TRBC2. Four rounds of PCR amplified the ligated cDNA using nested alpha and beta constant-region primers plus SP2. TCRdb reprocessed the UMI-ligation and nested PCR reads via MiXCR and lists one record per CDR3 protein. This sample has 85,000 or so distinct CDR3 sequences, with approximately 9.2% found just once.

The chain has TRBV3-1 and TRBJ2-5; D ambiguous. Input material: naive CD8+ T cells from blood. The TCR was taken from a human donor in good health. The CDR3 region is CASSQSPYWRTPETQYF. The CDR3 DNA follows: TGTGCCAGCAGCCAATCTCCTTATTGGCGAACCCCAGAGACCCAGTACTTC.